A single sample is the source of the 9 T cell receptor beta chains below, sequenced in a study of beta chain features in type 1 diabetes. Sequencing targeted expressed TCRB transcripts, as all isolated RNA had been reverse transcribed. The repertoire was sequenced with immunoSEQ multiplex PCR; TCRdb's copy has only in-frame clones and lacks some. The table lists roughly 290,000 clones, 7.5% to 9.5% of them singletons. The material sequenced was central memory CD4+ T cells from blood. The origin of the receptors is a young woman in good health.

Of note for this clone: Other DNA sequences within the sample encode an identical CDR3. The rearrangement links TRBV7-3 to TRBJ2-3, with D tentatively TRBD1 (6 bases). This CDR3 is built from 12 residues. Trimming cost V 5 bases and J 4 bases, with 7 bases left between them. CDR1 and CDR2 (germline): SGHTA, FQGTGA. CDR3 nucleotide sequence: TGTGCCAGCAGCCCAGGGGCAGATACGCAGTATTTT. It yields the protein CASSPGADTQYF.

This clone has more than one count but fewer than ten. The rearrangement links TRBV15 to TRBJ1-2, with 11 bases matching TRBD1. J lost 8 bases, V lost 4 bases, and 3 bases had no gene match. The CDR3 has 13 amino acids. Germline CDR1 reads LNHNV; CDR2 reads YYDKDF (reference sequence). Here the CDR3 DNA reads TGTGCCACCAGCAAGGGACAGGGGGGCGGCTACACCTTC. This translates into CATSKGQGGGYTF.

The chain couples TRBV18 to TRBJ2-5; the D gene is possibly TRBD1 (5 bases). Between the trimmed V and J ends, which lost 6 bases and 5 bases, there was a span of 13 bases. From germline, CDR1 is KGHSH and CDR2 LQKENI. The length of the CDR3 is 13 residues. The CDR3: CASSLRALETQYF. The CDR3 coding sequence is TGTGCCAGCTCCCTCAGGGCCCTGGAGACCCAGTACTTC.

The CDR3 DNA reads as TGCGCCAGCAGCACAAGCCCTAGCGGGTTTAAAAATGAGCAGTTCTTC. Translating it yields CASSTSPSGFKNEQFF. V is TRBV5-1 and J is TRBJ2-1, with 8 bases fitting TRBD2. V dropped 4 bases and J dropped 7; count of bases not matched to a gene: 13. Germline V CDR1 and CDR2: SGHRS, YFSETQ. The CDR3 spans 16 residues.

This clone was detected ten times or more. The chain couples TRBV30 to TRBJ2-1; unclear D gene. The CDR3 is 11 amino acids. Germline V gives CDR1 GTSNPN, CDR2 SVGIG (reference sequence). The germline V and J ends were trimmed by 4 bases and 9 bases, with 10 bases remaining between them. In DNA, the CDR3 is TGTGCCTGGAATTCCGTCGGTGAGCAGTTCTTC. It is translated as CAWNSVGEQFF. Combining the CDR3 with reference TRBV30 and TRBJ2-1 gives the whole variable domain SQTIHQWPATLVQPVGSPLSLECTVEGTSNPNLYWYRQAAGRGLQLLFYSVGIGQISSEVPQNLSASRPQDRQFILSSKKLLLSDSGFYLCAWNSVGEQFFGPGTRLTVL.

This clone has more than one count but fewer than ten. DNA for the CDR3: TGTGCCAGCGGTCTTGACAAGGCTGAAGCTTTCTTT. This codes for CASGLDKAEAFF. This sequence joins TRBV9 and TRBJ1-1; no clear D. This CDR3 comprises 12 residues. With 7 bases removed from V and 6 bases from J, the gap between germline ends came to 13 bases. CDR1 is SGDLS and CDR2 is YYNGEE in the germline V gene.

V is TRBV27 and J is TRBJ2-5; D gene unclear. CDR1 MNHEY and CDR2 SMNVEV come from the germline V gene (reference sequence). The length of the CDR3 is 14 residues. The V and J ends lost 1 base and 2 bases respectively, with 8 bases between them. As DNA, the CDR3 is TGTGCCAGCAGTTTATTCGCCCGACAAGAGACCCAGTACTTC. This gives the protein CASSLFARQETQYF.

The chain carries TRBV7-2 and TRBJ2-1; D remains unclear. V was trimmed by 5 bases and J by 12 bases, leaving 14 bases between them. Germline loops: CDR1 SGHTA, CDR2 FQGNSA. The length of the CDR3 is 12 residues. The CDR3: CASSPQRERQFF. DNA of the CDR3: TGTGCCAGCAGCCCCCAGCGTGAAAGGCAGTTCTTC.

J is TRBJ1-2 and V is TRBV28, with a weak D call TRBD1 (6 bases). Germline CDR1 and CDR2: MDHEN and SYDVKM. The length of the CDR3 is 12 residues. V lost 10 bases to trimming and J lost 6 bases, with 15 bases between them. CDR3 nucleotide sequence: TGTGCCACAAAATCAGGGGTACATGGCTACACCTTC. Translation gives CATKSGVHGYTF.